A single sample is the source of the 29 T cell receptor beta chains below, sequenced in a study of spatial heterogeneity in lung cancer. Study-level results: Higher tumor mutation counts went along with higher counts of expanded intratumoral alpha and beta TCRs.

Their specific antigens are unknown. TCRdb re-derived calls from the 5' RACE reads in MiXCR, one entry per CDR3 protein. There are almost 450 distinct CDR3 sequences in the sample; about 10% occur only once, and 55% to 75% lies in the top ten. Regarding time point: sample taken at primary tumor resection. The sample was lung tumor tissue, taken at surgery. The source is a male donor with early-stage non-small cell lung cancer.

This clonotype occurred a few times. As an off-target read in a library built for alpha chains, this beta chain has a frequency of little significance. DNA for the CDR3: TGTGCCAGCAGTTCTCTGGGATTGGAAGAGACCCAGTACTTC. It is translated as CASSSLGLEETQYF. This sequence joins TRBV28 and TRBJ2-5, with D uncertain. The CDR3 runs to 14 residues. Trimming pared 4 bases from V and 3 bases from J, leaving 12 bases between. The germline V gene encodes CDR1 MDHEN and CDR2 SYDVKM.

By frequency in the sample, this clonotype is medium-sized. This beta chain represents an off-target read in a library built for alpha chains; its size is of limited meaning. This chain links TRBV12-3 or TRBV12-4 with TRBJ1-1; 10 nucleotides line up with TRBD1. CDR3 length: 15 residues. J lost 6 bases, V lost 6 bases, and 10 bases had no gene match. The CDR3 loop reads CASSARTGGNPEAFF. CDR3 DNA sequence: TGTGCCAGCAGCGCGAGGACAGGGGGAAACCCTGAAGCTTTCTTT.

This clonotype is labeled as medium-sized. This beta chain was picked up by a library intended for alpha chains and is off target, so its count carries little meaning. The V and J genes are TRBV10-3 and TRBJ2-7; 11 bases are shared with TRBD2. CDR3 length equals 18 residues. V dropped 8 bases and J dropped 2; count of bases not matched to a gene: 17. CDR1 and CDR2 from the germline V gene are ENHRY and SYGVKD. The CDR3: CAIGGRPGLAGNAYEQYF. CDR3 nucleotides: TGTGCCATCGGGGGACGGCCTGGACTAGCGGGTAACGCCTACGAGCAGTACTTC.

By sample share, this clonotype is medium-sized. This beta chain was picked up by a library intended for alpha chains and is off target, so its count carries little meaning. CDR3: CASSLSTGFRTEAFF. The CDR3 coding sequence is TGTGCCAGCAGCCTATCAACAGGGTTTAGGACTGAAGCTTTCTTT. The rearrangement links TRBV4-2 to TRBJ1-1, with a possible D match to TRBD1 (6 bases). The V and J ends lost 4 bases and 5 bases respectively, with 17 bases between them. Looked up from germline, CDR1 is LGHNA and CDR2 is YNFKEQ. The CDR3 has 15 residues.

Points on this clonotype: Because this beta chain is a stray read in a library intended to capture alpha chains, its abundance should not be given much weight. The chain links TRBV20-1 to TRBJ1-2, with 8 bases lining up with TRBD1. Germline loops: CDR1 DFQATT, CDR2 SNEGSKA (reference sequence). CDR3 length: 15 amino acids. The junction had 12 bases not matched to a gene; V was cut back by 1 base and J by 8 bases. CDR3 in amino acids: CSARAPPGQGYGYTF. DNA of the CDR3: TGCAGTGCTAGAGCGCCCCCCGGACAGGGCTACGGCTACACCTTC.

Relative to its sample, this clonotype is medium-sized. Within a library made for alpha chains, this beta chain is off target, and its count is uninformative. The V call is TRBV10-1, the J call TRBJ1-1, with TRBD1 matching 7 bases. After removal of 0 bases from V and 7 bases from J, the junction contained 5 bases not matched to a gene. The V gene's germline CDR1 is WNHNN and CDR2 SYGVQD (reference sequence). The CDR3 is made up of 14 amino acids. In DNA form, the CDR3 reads TGCGCCAGCAGTGAGTCGGGGGACAGAGTTGAAGCTTTCTTT. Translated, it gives CASSESGDRVEAFF.

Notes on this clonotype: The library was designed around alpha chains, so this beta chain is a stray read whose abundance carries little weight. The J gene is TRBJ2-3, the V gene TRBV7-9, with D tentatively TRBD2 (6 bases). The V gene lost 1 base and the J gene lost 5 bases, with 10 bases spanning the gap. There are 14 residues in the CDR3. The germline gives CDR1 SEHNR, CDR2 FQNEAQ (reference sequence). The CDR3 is CASSLVSGGDTQYF. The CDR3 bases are TGTGCCAGCAGCTTAGTGTCCGGGGGAGATACGCAGTATTTT.

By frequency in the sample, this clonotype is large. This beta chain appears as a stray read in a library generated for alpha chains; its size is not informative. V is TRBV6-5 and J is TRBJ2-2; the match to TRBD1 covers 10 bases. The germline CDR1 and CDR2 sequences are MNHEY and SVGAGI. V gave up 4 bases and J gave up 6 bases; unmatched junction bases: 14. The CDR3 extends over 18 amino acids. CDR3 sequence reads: CASSSQEPGQGKAGELFF. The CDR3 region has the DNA TGTGCCAGCAGTTCCCAGGAACCGGGACAGGGGAAGGCCGGGGAGCTGTTTTTT.

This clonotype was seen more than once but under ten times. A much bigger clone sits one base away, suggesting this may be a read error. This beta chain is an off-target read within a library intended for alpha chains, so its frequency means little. CDR3 amino acids: CASSLQGNTGKLFF. The CDR3 bases are TGTGCCAGCAGTCTCCAGGGAAACACCGGGAAGCTGTTTTTT. The gene calls are TRBV27 and TRBJ2-2, with D possibly being TRBD1 or TRBD2 (5 bases each). The CDR3 has 14 amino acids. Germline V gene data show CDR1 as MNHEY and CDR2 as SMNVEV (reference sequence).

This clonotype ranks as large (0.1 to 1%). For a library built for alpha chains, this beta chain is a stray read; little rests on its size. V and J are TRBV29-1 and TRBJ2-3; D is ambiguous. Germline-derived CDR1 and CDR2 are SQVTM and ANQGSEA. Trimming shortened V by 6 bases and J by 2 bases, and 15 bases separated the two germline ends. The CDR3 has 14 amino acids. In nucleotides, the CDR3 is TGCAGCGTCAACACCAGATTACTCACAGATACGCAGTATTTT. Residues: CSVNTRLLTDTQYF.

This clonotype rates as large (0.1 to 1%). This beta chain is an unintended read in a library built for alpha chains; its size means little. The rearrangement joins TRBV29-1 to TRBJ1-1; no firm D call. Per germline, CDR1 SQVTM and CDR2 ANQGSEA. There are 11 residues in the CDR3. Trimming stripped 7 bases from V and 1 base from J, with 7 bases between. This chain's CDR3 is CSDQRNTEAFF. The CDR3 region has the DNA TGCAGCGACCAGAGGAACACTGAAGCTTTCTTT.

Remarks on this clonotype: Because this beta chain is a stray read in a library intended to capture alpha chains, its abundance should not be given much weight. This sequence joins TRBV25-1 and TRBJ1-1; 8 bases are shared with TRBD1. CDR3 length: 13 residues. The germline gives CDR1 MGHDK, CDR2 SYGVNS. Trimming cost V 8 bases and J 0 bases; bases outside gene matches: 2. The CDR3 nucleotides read TGTGCCAGCCGACAGGGGCTGAACACTGAAGCTTTCTTT. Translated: CASRQGLNTEAFF.

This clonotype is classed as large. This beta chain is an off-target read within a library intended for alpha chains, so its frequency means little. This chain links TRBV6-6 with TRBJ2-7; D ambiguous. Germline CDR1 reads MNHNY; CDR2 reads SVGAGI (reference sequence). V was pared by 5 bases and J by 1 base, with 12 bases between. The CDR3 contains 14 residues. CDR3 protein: CASSRSLLSYEQYF. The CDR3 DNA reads TGTGCCAGCAGTCGGTCCCTACTATCCTACGAGCAGTACTTC.

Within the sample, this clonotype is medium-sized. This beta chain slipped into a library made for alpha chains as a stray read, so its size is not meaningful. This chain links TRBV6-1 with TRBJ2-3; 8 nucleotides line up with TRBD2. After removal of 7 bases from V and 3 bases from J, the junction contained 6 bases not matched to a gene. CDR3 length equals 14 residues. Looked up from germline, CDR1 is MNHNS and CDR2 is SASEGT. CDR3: CASNPSGSTDTQYF. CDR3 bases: TGTGCCAGCAACCCGAGCGGGAGTACAGATACGCAGTATTTT.

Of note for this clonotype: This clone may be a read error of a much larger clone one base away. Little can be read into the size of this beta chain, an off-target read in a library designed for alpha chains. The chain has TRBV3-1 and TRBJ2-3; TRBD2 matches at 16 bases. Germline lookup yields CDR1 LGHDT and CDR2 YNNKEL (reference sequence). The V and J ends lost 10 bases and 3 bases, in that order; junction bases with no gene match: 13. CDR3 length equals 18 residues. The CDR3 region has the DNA TGTGCCAACAGGCTGGGACTAGCGGGAGGGCCGGGGACAGATACGCAGTATTTT. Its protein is CANRLGLAGGPGTDTQYF.

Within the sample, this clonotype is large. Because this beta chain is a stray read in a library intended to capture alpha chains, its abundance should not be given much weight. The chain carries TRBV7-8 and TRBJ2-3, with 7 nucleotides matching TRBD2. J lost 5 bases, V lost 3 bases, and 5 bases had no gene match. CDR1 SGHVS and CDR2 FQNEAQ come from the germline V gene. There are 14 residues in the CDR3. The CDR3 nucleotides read TGTGCCAGCAGCTTTAATACGGGGGGAGATACGCAGTATTTT. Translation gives CASSFNTGGDTQYF.

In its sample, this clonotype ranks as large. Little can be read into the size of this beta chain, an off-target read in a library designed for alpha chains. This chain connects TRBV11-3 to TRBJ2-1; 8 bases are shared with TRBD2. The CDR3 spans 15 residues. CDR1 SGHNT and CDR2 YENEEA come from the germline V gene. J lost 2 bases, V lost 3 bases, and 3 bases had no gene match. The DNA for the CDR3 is TGTGCCAGCAGCTTGCAGCGGGGGCCCTACAATGAGCAGTTCTTC. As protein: CASSLQRGPYNEQFF.

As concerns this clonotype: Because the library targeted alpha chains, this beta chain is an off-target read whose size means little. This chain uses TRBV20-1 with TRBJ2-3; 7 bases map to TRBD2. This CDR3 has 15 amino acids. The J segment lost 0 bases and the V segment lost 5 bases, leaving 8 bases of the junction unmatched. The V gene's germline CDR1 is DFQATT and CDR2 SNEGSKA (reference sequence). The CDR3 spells CSAAVSGSSTDTQYF. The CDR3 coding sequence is TGCAGTGCTGCTGTTAGCGGGTCGAGCACAGATACGCAGTATTTT.

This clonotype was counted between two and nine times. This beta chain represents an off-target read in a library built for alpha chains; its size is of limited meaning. The CDR3 nucleotides are TGCGCCAGCAGCCAGGGACAGGGATACGATGGCTACACCTTC. This gives the protein CASSQGQGYDGYTF. The V gene is TRBV5-1, the J gene TRBJ1-2, with 9 nucleotides matching TRBD1. Germline loops: CDR1 SGHRS, CDR2 YFSETQ. Trimming at V came to 4 bases and at J to 6 bases, leaving 7 bases not matched to a gene. The CDR3 consists of 14 residues.

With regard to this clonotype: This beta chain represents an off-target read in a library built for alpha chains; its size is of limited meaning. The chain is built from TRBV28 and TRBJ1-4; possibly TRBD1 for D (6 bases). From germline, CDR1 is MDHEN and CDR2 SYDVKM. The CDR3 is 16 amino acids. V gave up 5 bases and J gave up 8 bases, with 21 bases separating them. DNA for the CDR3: TGTGCCAGCAGTCACGTACAGGGAGCTGAGGACGAAAAACTGTTTTTT. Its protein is CASSHVQGAEDEKLFF.

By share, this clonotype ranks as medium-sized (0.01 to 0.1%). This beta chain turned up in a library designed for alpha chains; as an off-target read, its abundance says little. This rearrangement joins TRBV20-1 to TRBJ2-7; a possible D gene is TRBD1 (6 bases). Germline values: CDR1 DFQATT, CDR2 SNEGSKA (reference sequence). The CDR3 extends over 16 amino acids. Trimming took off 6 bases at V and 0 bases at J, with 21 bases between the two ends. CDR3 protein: CSAEPGHGASSYEQYV. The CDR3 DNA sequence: TGCAGTGCAGAACCGGGACACGGAGCGTCCTCCTACGAGCAGTACGTC.

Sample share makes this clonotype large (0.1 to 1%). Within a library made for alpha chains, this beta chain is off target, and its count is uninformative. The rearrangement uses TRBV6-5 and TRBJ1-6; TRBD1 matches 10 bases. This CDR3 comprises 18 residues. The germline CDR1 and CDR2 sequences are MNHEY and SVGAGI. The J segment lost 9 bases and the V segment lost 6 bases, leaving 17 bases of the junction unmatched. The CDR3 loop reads CASSDVPGTGVVSSPLHF. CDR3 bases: TGTGCCAGCAGCGATGTACCCGGGACAGGGGTTGTTAGTTCACCCCTCCACTTT.

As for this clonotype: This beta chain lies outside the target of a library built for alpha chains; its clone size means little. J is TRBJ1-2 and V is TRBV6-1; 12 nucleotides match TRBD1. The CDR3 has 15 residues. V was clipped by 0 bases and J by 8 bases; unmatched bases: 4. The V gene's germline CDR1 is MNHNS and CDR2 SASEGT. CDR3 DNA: TGTGCCAGCAGTGAAGCGGGACAGGGGGCGGAAGGCTACACCTTC. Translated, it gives CASSEAGQGAEGYTF.

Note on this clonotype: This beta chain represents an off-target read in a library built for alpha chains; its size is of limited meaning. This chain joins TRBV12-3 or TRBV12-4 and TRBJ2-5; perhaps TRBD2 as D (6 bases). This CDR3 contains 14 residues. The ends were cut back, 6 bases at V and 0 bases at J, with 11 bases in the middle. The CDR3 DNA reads TGTGCCAGCAGGTCTAGCGAGTACCAAGAGACCCAGTACTTC. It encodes CASRSSEYQETQYF.

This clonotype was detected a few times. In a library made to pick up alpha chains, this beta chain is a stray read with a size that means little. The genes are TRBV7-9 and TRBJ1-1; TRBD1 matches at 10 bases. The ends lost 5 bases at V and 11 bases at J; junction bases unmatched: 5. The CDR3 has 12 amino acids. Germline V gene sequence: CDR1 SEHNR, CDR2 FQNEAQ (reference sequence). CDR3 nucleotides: TGTGCCAGCAGCACAGAGGGACAGGGGGCTTTCTTT. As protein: CASSTEGQGAFF.

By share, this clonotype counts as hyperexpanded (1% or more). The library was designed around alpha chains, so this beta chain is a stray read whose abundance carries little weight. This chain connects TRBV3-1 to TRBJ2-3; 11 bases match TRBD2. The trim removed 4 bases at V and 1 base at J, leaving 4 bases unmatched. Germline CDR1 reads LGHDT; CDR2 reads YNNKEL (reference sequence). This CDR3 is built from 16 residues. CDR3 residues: CASSPLAGGGTDTQYF. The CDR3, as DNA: TGTGCCAGCAGCCCTCTAGCGGGGGGCGGCACAGATACGCAGTATTTT.

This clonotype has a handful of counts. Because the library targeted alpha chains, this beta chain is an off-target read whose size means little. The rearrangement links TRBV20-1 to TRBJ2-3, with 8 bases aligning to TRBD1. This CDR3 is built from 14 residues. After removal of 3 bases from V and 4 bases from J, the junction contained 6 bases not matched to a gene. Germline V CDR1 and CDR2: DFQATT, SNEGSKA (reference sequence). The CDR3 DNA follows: TGCAGTGCTAGTGGCAGGGGGCAGGCAGATACGCAGTATTTT. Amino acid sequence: CSASGRGQADTQYF.

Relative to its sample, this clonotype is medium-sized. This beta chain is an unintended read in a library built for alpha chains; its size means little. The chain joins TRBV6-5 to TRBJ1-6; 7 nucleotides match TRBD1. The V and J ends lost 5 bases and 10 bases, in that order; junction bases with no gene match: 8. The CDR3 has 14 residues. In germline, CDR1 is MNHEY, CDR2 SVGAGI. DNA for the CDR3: TGTGCCAGCAGTCCGACAGGGCCGAGATCACCCCTCCACTTT. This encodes CASSPTGPRSPLHF.

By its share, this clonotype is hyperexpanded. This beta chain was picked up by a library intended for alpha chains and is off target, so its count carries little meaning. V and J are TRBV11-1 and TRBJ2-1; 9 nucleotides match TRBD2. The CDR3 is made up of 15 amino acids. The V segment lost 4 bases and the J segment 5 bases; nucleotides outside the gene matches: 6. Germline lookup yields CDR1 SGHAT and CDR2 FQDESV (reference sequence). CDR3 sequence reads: CASSSLAGGNNEQFF. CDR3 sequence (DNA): TGTGCCAGCAGCTCCCTGGCGGGAGGGAACAATGAGCAGTTCTTC.